The clone carrying this T cell receptor (beta chain) appeared a few times. V dropped 6 bases and J dropped 6; count of bases not matched to a gene: 2. CDR3 size: 13 residues. Germline-derived CDR1 and CDR2 are MNHNS and SASEGT. This record belongs to a study of identical twins. Template switching added a universal primer binding site, and final cDNA carried unique molecular identifiers. Each CDR3 protein gets one entry after TCRdb re-called the 5' RACE reads with MiXCR. The data hold about 690,000 distinct CDR3 sequences, with around 20% observed a single time. This sample was shared with a second study, whose subject was T cells expressing NK-cell markers. That report notes: The TCR beta repertoires originated in sorted CD3+CD56+NKG2C+, CD3+CD56+NKG2C- and CD3+CD56-NKG2C+ T cells. The authors applied an anti-gamma-delta TCR antibody in several experiments, and it restricted sorting to alpha-beta TCR T cells. The study found dominant NKG2C+ clonotypes at about 1.0-7.5% of CD8+ T cells in over five donors.

The sequence was collected from a woman under 30 in good health. Material: PBMCs. The rearrangement uses TRBV6-1 and TRBJ1-6; 7 bases match TRBD1. In DNA form, the CDR3 reads TGTGCCAGCAGACACAGGGGTAATTCACCCCTCCACTTT. It encodes CASRHRGNSPLHF.